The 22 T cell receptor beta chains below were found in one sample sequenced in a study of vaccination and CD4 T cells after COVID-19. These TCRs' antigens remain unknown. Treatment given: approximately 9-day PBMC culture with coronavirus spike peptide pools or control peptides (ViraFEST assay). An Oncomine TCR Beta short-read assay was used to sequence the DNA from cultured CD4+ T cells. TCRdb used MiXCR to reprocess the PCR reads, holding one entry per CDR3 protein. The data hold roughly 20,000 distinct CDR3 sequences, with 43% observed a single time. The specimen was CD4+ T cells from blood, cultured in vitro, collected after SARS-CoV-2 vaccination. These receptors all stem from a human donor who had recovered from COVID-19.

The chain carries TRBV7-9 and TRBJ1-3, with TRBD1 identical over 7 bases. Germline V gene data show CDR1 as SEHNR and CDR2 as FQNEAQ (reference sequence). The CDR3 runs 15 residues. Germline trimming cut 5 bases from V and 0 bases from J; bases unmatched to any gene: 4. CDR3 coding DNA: TGTGCCAGCAGCATTGGGACAGACTCTGGAAACACCATATATTTT. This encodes CASSIGTDSGNTIYF.

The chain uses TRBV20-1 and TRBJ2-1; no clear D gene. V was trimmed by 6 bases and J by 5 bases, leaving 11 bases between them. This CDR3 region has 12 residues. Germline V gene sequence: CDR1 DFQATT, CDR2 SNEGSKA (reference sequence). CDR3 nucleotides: TGCAGTGCCGCACTGGCAAACAATGAGCAGTTCTTC. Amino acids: CSAALANNEQFF.

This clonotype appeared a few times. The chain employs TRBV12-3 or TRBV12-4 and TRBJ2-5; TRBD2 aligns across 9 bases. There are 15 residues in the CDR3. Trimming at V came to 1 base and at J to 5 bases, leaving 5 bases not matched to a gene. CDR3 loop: CASSLGGGAGETQYF. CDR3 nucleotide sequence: TGTGCCAGCAGTTTAGGCGGGGGGGCCGGGGAGACCCAGTACTTC.

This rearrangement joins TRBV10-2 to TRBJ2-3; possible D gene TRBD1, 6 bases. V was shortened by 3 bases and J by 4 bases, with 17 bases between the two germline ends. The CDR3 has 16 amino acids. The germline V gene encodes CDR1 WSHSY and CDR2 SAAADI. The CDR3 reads CASSDIWTEGADTQYF. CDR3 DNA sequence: TGCGCCAGCAGTGACATTTGGACAGAAGGGGCAGATACGCAGTATTTT.

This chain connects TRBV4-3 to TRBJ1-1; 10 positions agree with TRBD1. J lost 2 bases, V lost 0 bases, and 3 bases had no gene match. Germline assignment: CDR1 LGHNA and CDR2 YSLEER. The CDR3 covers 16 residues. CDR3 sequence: CASSQEGTGVNTEAFF. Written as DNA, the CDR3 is TGCGCCAGCAGCCAAGAGGGGACAGGGGTCAACACTGAAGCTTTCTTT.

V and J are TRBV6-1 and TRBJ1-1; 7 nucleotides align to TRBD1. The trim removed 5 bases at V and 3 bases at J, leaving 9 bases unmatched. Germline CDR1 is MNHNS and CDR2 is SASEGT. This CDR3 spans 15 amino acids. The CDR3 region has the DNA TGTGCCAGCAGTCCGTTGACAGGGTGGGACACTGAAGCTTTCTTT. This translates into CASSPLTGWDTEAFF.

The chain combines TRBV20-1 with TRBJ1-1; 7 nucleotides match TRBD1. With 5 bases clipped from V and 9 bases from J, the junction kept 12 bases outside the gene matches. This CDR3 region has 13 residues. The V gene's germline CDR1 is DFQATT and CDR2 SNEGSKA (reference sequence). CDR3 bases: TGCAGTGCTGGCCCCCCACAGGGGCGTCAAGCTTTCTTT. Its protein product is CSAGPPQGRQAFF.

In DNA, the CDR3 is TGTGCCAGCAGTTATCGGTCAGGCGGCAACTATGGCTACACCTTC. Translation: CASSYRSGGNYGYTF. This chain uses TRBV6-2 or TRBV6-3 with TRBJ1-2; D is undetermined. Germline CDR1 is MNHEY and CDR2 is SVGEGT. Trimming took 3 bases from V and 2 from J, leaving 13 bases between them. This CDR3 spans 15 amino acids.

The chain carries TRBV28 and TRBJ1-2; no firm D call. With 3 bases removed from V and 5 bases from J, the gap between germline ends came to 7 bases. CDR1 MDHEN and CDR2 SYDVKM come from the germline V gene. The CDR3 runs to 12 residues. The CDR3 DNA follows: TGTGCCAGCAGTTTCAAGGATTATGGCTACACCTTC. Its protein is CASSFKDYGYTF.

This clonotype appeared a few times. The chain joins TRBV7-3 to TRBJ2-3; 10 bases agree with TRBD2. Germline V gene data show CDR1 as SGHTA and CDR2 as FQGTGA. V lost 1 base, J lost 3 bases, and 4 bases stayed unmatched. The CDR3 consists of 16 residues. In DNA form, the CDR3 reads TGTGCCAGCAGCTTAATGGTAGCGGGAGGAACAGATACGCAGTATTTT. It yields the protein CASSLMVAGGTDTQYF.

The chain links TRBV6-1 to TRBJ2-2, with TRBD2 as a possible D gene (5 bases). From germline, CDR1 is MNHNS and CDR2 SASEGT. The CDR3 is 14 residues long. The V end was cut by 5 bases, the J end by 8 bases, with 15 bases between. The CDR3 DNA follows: TGTGCCAGCAGTCTGGTTTCTAGCCGAGGGGAGCTGTTTTTT. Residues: CASSLVSSRGELFF.

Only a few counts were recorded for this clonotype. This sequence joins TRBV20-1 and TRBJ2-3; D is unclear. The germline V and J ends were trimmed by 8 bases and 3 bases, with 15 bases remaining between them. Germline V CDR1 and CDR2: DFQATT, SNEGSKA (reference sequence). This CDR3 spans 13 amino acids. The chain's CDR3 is CSYNKVDTDTQYF. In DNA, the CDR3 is TGCAGTTACAATAAGGTCGATACAGATACGCAGTATTTT.

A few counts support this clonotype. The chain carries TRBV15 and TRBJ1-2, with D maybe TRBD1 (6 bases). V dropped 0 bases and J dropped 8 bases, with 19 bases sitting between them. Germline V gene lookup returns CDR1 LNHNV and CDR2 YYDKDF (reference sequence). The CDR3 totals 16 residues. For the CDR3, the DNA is TGTGCCACCAGCAGAGACAACAGGGATCCGAATTCGGGCTACACCTTC. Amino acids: CATSRDNRDPNSGYTF.

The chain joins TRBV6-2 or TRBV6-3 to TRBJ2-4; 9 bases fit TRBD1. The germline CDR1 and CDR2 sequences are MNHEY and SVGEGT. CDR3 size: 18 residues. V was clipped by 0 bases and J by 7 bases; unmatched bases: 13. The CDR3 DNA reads TGTGCCAGCAGTTACTCCTTTACAGGGGGCCAGGGTTGGAACATTCAGTACTTC. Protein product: CASSYSFTGGQGWNIQYF.

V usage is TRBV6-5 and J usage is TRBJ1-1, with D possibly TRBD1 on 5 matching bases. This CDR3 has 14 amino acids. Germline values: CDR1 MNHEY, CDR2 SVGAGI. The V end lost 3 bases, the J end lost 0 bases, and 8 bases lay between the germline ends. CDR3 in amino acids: CASSYGGVNTEAFF. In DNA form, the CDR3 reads TGTGCCAGCAGTTATGGGGGGGTGAACACTGAAGCTTTCTTT.

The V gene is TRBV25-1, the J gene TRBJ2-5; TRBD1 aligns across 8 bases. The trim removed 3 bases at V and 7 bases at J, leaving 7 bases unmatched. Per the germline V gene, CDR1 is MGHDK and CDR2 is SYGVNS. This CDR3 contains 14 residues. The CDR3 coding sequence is TGTGCCAGCAGTGACACCACAGGGGGGCTGACCCAGTACTTC. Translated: CASSDTTGGLTQYF.

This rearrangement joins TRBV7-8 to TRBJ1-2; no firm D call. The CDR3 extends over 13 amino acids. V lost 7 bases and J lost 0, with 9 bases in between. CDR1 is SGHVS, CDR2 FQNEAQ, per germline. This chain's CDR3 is CASTRAPNYGYTF. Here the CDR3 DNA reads TGTGCCAGCACACGGGCGCCTAACTATGGCTACACCTTC.

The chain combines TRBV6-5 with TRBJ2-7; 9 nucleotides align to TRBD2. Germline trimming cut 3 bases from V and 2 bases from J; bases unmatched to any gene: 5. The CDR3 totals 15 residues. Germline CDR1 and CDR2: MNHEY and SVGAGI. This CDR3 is CASSYVAGAAYEQYF. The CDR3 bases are TGTGCCAGCAGTTATGTAGCGGGGGCGGCCTACGAGCAGTACTTC.

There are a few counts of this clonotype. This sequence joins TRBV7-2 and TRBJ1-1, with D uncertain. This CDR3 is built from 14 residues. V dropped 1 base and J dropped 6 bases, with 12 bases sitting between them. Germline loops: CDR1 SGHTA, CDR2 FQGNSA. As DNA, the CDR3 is TGTGCCAGCAGCTTAGGCGGGTTTCGGGCTGAAGCTTTCTTT. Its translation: CASSLGGFRAEAFF.

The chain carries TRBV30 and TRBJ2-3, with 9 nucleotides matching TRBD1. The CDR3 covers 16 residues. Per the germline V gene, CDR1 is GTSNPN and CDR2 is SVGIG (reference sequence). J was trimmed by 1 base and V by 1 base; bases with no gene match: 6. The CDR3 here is CAWSDGTGSRTDTQYF. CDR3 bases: TGTGCCTGGAGTGATGGGACAGGGTCCCGCACAGATACGCAGTATTTT.

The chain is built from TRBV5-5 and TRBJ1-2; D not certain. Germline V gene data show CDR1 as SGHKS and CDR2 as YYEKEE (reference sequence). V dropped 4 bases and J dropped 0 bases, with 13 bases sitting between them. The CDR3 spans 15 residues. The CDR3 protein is CASSVSLVANYGYTF. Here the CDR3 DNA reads TGTGCCAGCAGCGTCTCACTGGTAGCTAACTATGGCTACACCTTC.

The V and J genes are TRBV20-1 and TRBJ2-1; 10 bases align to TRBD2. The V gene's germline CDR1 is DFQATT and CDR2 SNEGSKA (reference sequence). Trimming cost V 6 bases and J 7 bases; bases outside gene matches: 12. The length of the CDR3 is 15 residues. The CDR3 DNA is TGCAGTGCCCCCTCCGGGCTAGCGGGGGTGAATGAGCAGTTCTTC. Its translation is CSAPSGLAGVNEQFF.